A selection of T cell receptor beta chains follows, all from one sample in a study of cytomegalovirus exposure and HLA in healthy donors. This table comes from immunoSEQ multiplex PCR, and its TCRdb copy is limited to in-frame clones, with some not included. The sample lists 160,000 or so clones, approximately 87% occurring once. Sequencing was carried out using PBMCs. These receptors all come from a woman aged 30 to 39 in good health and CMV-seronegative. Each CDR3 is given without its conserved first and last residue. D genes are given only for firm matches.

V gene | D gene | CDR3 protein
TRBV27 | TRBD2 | ASSSRLAGRGDTQY
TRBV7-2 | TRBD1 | ASSSYRGTEKLF
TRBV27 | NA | ATAGGYGYT
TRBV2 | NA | ASSGWTDNQPQH
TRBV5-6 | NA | ASSSFRRDGRLGGYT
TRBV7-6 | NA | ASSLDGRDSEAF
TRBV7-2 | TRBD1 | ASSHVGTGYNEQF
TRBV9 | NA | ASSVAEGGSQETQY
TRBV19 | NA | ASSLPQGGTEAF
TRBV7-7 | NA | ASSLGTLNTGELF
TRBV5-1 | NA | ASSLGVTTNTGELF
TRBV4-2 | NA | ASSPIRGSNEQF
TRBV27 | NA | ASSSLQGPTEAF
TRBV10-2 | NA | ASSEPQFLAEAF
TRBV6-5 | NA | ASSYGGALPEQF
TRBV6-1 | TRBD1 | ASSDRQGGGEKLF
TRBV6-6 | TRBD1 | ASSSTMSTGREQY
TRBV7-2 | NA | ASSLVLVSEQF
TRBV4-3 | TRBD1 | ASSQFRGLTYEQY
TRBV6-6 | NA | ASSYRSFTGNTIY
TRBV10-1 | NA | ASSVGRGLGTEAF
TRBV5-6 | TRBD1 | ASSLNRGTGSYGYT
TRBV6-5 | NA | ASSFGETQY
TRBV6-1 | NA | ASSEAGGDNEKLF
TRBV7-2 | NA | ASSSPGGTVNYGYT
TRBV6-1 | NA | ASSVTGATYEQY
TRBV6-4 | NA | ASRYRCISNQPQH
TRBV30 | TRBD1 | AWRDPGQGAGYT
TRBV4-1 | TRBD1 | ASSQGPGQGIFNYGYT
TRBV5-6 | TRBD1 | ASSSGQSSGNTIY
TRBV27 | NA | ASSLSGWQDQETQY
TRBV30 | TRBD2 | AWVSGGAGSYEQY
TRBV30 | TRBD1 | AWSLGTGASYEQY
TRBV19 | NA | ASTGWNTGELF
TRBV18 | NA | ASSPQNYEQY
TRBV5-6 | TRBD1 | ASSSPGQVFYGYT
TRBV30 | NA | AWSVLVVLYEQY
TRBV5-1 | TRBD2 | ASSLRLAGANNEQF
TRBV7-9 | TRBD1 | ASSRTTGLASGNTIY
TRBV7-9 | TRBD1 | ASSLATGNHQPQH
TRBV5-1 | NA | ASSSGQLSTEAF
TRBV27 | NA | ASSIDNDYSPLH
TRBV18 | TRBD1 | ASSPSGGSYEQY
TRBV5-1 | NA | ASSPGGGYRNMNTEAF
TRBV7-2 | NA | ASSLPRDYEQY
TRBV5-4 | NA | ASSSLGGPGELF
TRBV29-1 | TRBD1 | SVVGGPISTDTQY
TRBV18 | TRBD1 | ASSPTRQGDEQY
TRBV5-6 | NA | ASSRRTARGEKLF